This entry concerns a single T cell receptor beta chain. The target antigen is unknown. Primers for the PCR totalled 60 Vbeta and 13 Jbeta. Sequenced by immunoSEQ multiplex PCR; TCRdb stores in-frame clones only, minus some. The sample holds some 97,000 clones, around three quarters seen once. This sample was taken from a study of cytomegalovirus exposure and HLA in healthy donors. General study results and limits: On later analysis, the bulk of CMV-associated TCR beta chains appeared to be HLA-restricted. Some V segments, TRBV6-2 and TRBV6-3 among them, were indistinguishable and were therefore excluded. Among the CMV-associated chains, three were confirmed in vitro as specific for CMV antigens.

V lost 3 bases, J lost 4 bases, and 7 bases lay in between. Germline assignment: CDR1 LNHNV and CDR2 YYDKDF (reference sequence). This CDR3 has 13 residues. This clonotype was obtained from a female donor in good health and CMV-seropositive. Input material: PBMCs. This chain links TRBV15 with TRBJ1-5; TRBD1 is a possible D gene (5 bases). The CDR3 loop reads CATSRGHNQPQHF. DNA of the CDR3: TGTGCCACCAGCAGGGGGCATAATCAGCCCCAGCATTTT. Full variable domain (remainder filled in from reference TRBV15 and TRBJ1-5): DAMVIQNPRYQVTQFGKPVTLSCSQTLNHNVMYWYQQKSSQAPKLLFHYYDKDFNNEADTPDNFQSRRPNTSFCFLDIRSPGLGDTAMYLCATSRGHNQPQHFGDGTRLSIL.